This T cell receptor (beta chain) appears in the sequencing data of a study of blood T cell repertoires in COVID-19. Germline CDR1 reads MNHEY; CDR2 reads SMNVEV (reference sequence). V lost 6 bases, J lost 0 bases, and 11 bases stayed unmatched. CDR3 length: 17 residues. Participants spanned ages about 18 to 95 years and resided in around 25 US areas. Participant-reported clinical history was the basis for cohort assignment. Recovered participants had two consecutive negative NP/OP PCR tests, healthcare professional clearance, or symptom resolution. How the authors handled the data: Estimated nucleated cell counts came from reference gene primer amplification. Using immunoSEQ multiplex PCR, the repertoire was profiled, and TCRdb retains in-frame clones only, with some absent. V and J calls and clone size come straight from that table; D and trimming were deduced from the DNA. The data show around 250,000 clones, about 88% seen once.

This clone has a handful of counts. What was sequenced was PBMCs or T cells enriched from blood (not recorded which). This receptor was taken from a woman between 50 and 59 years old who had recovered from COVID-19. The gene calls are TRBV27 and TRBJ2-7; 10 nucleotides align to TRBD1. As DNA, the CDR3 is TGTGCCAGCAGCCTCCGGGACAGGGGAGGCGACTCCTACGAGCAGTACTTC. Encoded protein: CASSLRDRGGDSYEQYF.